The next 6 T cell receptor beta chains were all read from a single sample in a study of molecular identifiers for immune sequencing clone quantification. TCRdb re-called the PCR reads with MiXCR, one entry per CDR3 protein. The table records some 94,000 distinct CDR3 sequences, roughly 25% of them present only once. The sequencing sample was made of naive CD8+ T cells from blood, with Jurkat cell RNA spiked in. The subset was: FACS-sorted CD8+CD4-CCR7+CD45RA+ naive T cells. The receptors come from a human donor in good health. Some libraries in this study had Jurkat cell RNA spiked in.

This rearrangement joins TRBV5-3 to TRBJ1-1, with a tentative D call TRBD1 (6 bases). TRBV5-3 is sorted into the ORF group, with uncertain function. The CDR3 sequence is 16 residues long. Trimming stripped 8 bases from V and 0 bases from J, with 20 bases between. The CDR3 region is CASSEPAQGLNTEAFF. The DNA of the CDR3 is TGTGCCAGCAGCGAGCCTGCACAGGGACTGAACACTGAAGCTTTCTTT.

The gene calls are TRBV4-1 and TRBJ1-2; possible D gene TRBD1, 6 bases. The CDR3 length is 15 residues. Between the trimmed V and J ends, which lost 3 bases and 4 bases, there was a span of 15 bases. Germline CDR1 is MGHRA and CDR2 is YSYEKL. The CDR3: CASSQTTGFPYGYTF. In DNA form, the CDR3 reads TGCGCCAGCAGCCAGACAACAGGGTTCCCCTATGGCTACACCTTC.

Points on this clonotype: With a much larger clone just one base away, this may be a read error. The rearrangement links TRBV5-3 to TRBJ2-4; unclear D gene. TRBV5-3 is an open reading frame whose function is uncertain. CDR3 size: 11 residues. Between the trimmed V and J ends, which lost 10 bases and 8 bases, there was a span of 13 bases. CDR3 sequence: CACSVGYIQYF. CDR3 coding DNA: TGTGCCTGCAGTGTGGGTTACATTCAGTACTTC.

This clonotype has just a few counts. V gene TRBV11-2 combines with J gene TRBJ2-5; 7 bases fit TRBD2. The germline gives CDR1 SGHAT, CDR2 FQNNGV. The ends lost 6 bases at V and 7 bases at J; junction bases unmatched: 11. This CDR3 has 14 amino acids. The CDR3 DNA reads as TGTGCCAGCAGTTTCTCTGGCGGGGAGGGGACCCAGTACTTC. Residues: CASSFSGGEGTQYF.

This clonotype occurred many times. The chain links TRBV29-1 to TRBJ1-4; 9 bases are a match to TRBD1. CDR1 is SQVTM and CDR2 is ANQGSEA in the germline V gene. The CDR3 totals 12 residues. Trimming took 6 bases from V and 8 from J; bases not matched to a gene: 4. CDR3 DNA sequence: TGCAGCGTAGTCGGGACAGGGGAAAAACTGTTTTTT. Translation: CSVVGTGEKLFF.

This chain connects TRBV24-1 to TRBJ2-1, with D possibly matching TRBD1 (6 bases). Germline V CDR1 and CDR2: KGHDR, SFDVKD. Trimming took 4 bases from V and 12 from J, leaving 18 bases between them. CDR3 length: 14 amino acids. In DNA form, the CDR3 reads TGTGCCACCAGTGAATCGGACAGCGAAGGTTTGCAGTTCTTC. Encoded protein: CATSESDSEGLQFF.